The 29 T cell receptor beta chains below come from one sample, sequenced in a study of blood T cell repertoires in COVID-19. This table comes from immunoSEQ multiplex PCR, and its TCRdb copy is limited to in-frame clones, with some not included. The data show some 170,000 clones, roughly 89% seen once. The sequenced sample consisted of peripheral blood. These TCRs come from a woman in her 70s with COVID-19, enrolled during active disease.

The chain couples TRBV29-1 to TRBJ1-3, with D perhaps TRBD1 (5 bases). Germline V gene data show CDR1 as SQVTM and CDR2 as ANQGSEA. The CDR3 extends over 12 amino acids. Trimming stripped 7 bases from V and 1 base from J, with 8 bases between. CDR3 amino acids: CSGTSSGNTIYF. The CDR3 DNA sequence: TGCAGCGGGACATCATCTGGAAACACCATATATTTT. Complete variable domain (other parts from reference TRBV29-1 and TRBJ1-3): SAVISQKPSRDICQRGTSLTIQCQVDSQVTMMFWYRQQPGQSLTLIATANQGSEATYESGFVIDKFPISRPNLTFSTLTVSNMSPEDSSIYLCSGTSSGNTIYFGEGSWLTVV.

V gene TRBV29-1 combines with J gene TRBJ1-3; D may be TRBD1 (6 bases). Per germline, CDR1 SQVTM and CDR2 ANQGSEA. V was cut by 7 bases and J by 2 bases, with 9 bases left in between. The CDR3 is 12 residues long. CDR3 sequence: CSAQGPGNTIYF. CDR3 coding DNA: TGCAGCGCTCAGGGGCCTGGAAACACCATATATTTT.

The chain couples TRBV28 to TRBJ1-1; D not resolved. Germline CDR1 is MDHEN and CDR2 is SYDVKM. Trimming removed 8 bases at V and 1 base at J, with 5 bases between. The CDR3 covers 11 residues. CDR3 DNA: TGTGCCAGCGAACAGAACACTGAAGCTTTCTTT. Translating gives CASEQNTEAFF. The whole variable domain, remainder taken from reference TRBV28 and TRBJ1-1, is DVKVTQSSRYLVKRTGEKVFLECVQDMDHENMFWYRQDPGLGLRLIYFSYDVKMKEKGDIPEGYSVSREKKERFSLILESASTNQTSMYLCASEQNTEAFFGQGTRLTVV.

This chain joins TRBV27 and TRBJ2-7; D ambiguous. With 6 bases removed from V and 0 bases from J, the gap between germline ends came to 12 bases. Germline V gene sequence: CDR1 MNHEY, CDR2 SMNVEV (reference sequence). This CDR3 has 14 amino acids. CDR3 region: CASRWSYSSYEQYF. CDR3 bases: TGTGCCAGCAGGTGGAGTTATAGCTCCTACGAGCAGTACTTC.

This chain joins TRBV28 and TRBJ2-1; possibly TRBD2 for D (5 bases). This CDR3 contains 11 residues. CDR1 MDHEN and CDR2 SYDVKM come from the germline V gene. V was shortened by 5 bases and J by 8 bases, with 7 bases between the two germline ends. As DNA, the CDR3 is TGTGCCAGCAGTACTAGTGATGAGCAGTTCTTC. It translates to CASSTSDEQFF.

The chain uses TRBV5-1 and TRBJ2-2; 9 bases are shared with TRBD1. Trimming at V came to 5 bases and at J to 7 bases, leaving 9 bases not matched to a gene. Per the germline V gene, CDR1 is SGHRS and CDR2 is YFSETQ. This CDR3 is built from 15 residues. The CDR3: CASRQGQGRSGELFF. DNA for the CDR3: TGCGCCAGCAGACAGGGACAGGGCCGTAGCGGGGAGCTGTTTTTT. Looking up the rest from reference TRBV5-1 and TRBJ2-2 gives the full variable domain: KAGVTQTPRYLIKTRGQQVTLSCSPISGHRSVSWYQQTPGQGLQFLFEYFSETQRNKGNFPGRFSGRQFSNSRSEMNVSTLELGDSALYLCASRQGQGRSGELFFGEGSRLTVL.

Here the CDR3 reads CATSDPGQGGEQFF. CDR3 DNA: TGTGCCACCAGTGACCCGGGACAGGGTGGCGAGCAGTTCTTC. The chain carries TRBV24-1 and TRBJ2-1, with 9 positions matching TRBD1. Trimming took 4 bases from V and 10 from J; bases not matched to a gene: 7. The CDR3 runs 14 residues. Germline V lookup: CDR1 KGHDR, CDR2 SFDVKD.

The chain joins TRBV3-1 (or the pseudogene TRBV3-2) to TRBJ2-3, with a tentative D call TRBD1 (6 bases). Deletions cut 7 bases from V and 0 bases from J, with 11 bases between. This CDR3 comprises 14 residues. Germline loops: CDR1 LGHDT, CDR2 YNNKEL (reference sequence). The CDR3 region is CASNNRVSTDTQYF. CDR3 bases: TGTGCCAGCAACAACAGGGTTAGCACAGATACGCAGTATTTT.

In its sample, this clone was seen a few times. V and J are TRBV15 and TRBJ2-1, with TRBD2 matching over 7 bases. V trimming: 5 bases; J trimming: 10 bases; junction bases outside the gene matches: 5. In germline, CDR1 is LNHNV, CDR2 YYDKDF (reference sequence). This CDR3 has 12 amino acids. The CDR3 loop reads CATSLPSGEQFF. DNA for the CDR3: TGTGCCACCAGCTTGCCTAGCGGCGAGCAGTTCTTC.

The chain recombines TRBV25-1 with TRBJ2-1; possible D gene TRBD2, 5 bases. This CDR3 spans 17 amino acids. Trimming cost V 3 bases and J 7 bases, with 22 bases left between them. The germline V gene encodes CDR1 MGHDK and CDR2 SYGVNS. The CDR3 region has the DNA TGTGCCAGCAGTGACCCCCGAACCTCCGGGATAAGAAATGAGCAGTTCTTC. Its translation: CASSDPRTSGIRNEQFF.

The chain combines TRBV5-1 with TRBJ2-3; D is possibly TRBD1 (6 bases). Trimming cost V 3 bases and J 5 bases, with 13 bases left between them. There are 14 residues in the CDR3. Germline loops: CDR1 SGHRS, CDR2 YFSETQ. The CDR3 protein is CASSSTGWGDTQYF. The CDR3 region has the DNA TGCGCCAGCAGCTCGACAGGATGGGGAGATACGCAGTATTTT.

The rearrangement links TRBV27 to TRBJ2-7; perhaps TRBD2 as D (6 bases). Trimming removed 6 bases at V and 1 base at J, with 19 bases between. The CDR3 spans 16 residues. Germline values: CDR1 MNHEY, CDR2 SMNVEV (reference sequence). CDR3 nucleotides: TGTGCCAGCAGCCTCCTAGCCGGGACTCATTCCTACGAGCAGTACTTC. Its translation is CASSLLAGTHSYEQYF.

V and J are TRBV6-5 and TRBJ2-6; weak D call: TRBD1 (6 bases). The V end was cut by 6 bases, the J end by 2 bases, with 11 bases between. From germline, CDR1 is MNHEY and CDR2 SVGAGI. The CDR3 extends over 15 amino acids. DNA of the CDR3: TGTGCCAGCAGCCTTAGGACAGCTGGGGCCAACGTCCTGACTTTC. Protein: CASSLRTAGANVLTF.

This clone appeared a single time. This chain connects TRBV19 to TRBJ2-4; D is unresolved. Trimming removed 3 bases from V and 0 bases from J, with 18 bases in between. The CDR3 is 18 residues long. Looked up from germline, CDR1 is LNHDA and CDR2 is SQIVND (reference sequence). Here the CDR3 DNA reads TGTGCCAGTAGTATTACCTTGGGCAGGTTCGAAGCCAAAAACATTCAGTACTTC. Translating it yields CASSITLGRFEAKNIQYF.

This sequence joins TRBV27 and TRBJ1-4; a weak D match, TRBD1 (5 bases). The CDR3 covers 15 residues. Per the germline V gene, CDR1 is MNHEY and CDR2 is SMNVEV (reference sequence). V lost 5 bases and J 8 bases, leaving 18 bases between the germline ends. The CDR3 spells CASSTFTQGYEKLFF. CDR3 DNA: TGTGCCAGCAGTACGTTCACCCAGGGATACGAAAAACTGTTTTTT. The full variable domain, rest sourced from reference TRBV27 and TRBJ1-4, is EAQVTQNPRYLITVTGKKLTVTCSQNMNHEYMSWYRQDPGLGLRQIYYSMNVEVTDKGDVPEGYKVSRKEKRNFPLILESPSPNQTSLYFCASSTFTQGYEKLFFGSGTQLSVL.

The chain links TRBV11-3 to TRBJ2-1; D may be TRBD2 (5 bases). Germline V gene data show CDR1 as SGHNT and CDR2 as YENEEA. This CDR3 has 13 residues. V gave up 5 bases and J gave up 10 bases, with 15 bases separating them. The CDR3 loop is CASSRRFMGEQFF. CDR3 nucleotide sequence: TGTGCCAGCAGCCGGAGGTTCATGGGGGAGCAGTTCTTC.

This chain uses TRBV2 with TRBJ1-2; D may be TRBD1 (5 bases). V shed 1 base and J shed 8 bases, with 14 bases lying between them. This CDR3 spans 14 amino acids. Germline V gives CDR1 SNHLY, CDR2 FYNNEI. The CDR3 coding sequence is TGTGCCAGCAGTGAAGTGGGACTACTGGAAGGCTACACCTTC. As protein: CASSEVGLLEGYTF. The full variable domain, completed using reference TRBV2 and TRBJ1-2, is EPEVTQTPSHQVTQMGQEVILRCVPISNHLYFYWYRQILGQKVEFLVSFYNNEISEKSEIFDDQFSVERPDGSNFTLKIRSTKLEDSAMYFCASSEVGLLEGYTFGSGTRLTVV.

This chain connects TRBV11-3 to TRBJ1-4, with TRBD1 matching over 8 bases. The CDR3 contains 15 residues. V shed 5 bases and J 6 bases; nucleotides not matched to a gene: 8. CDR1 and CDR2 from the germline V gene are SGHNT and YENEEA. CDR3 sequence (DNA): TGTGCCAGCAGCATAAGGACAGGGACTGATGAAAAACTGTTTTTT. Amino acids: CASSIRTGTDEKLFF.

The gene calls are TRBV28 and TRBJ1-2; tentative D call: TRBD1 (5 bases). Germline values: CDR1 MDHEN, CDR2 SYDVKM. The CDR3 extends over 14 amino acids. Trimming took off 3 bases at V and 8 bases at J, with 16 bases between the two ends. DNA of the CDR3: TGTGCCAGCAGTTTTCTTAGGGGCTCGGGCGGCTACACCTTC. This codes for CASSFLRGSGGYTF.

The CDR3 region has the DNA TGTGCCAGCAGCTTCGTTGGACAGGGGAGATACGAGCAGTACTTC. Protein product: CASSFVGQGRYEQYF. The J gene is TRBJ2-7, the V gene TRBV5-5, with 9 bases aligning to TRBD1. Trimming at V came to 2 bases and at J to 4 bases, leaving 7 bases not matched to a gene. CDR3 size: 15 residues. Germline V gene lookup returns CDR1 SGHKS and CDR2 YYEKEE (reference sequence).

The chain uses TRBV2 and TRBJ1-6, with D maybe TRBD1 (5 bases). Between the trimmed V and J ends, which lost 10 bases and 1 base, there was a span of 14 bases. The germline V gene has CDR1 SNHLY and CDR2 FYNNEI. This CDR3 contains 15 residues. Here the CDR3 DNA reads TGTGCCACAGCACCTCGGGGGTCCTATAATTCACCCCTCCACTTT. Translating it yields CATAPRGSYNSPLHF. Full variable domain (rest looked up from reference TRBV2 and TRBJ1-6): EPEVTQTPSHQVTQMGQEVILRCVPISNHLYFYWYRQILGQKVEFLVSFYNNEISEKSEIFDDQFSVERPDGSNFTLKIRSTKLEDSAMYFCATAPRGSYNSPLHFGNGTRLTVT.

This clone has a single count. V and J are TRBV3-1 (or the pseudogene TRBV3-2) and TRBJ2-3; 7 bases agree with TRBD1. Germline CDR1 reads LGHDT; CDR2 reads YNNKEL (reference sequence). Unmatched junction bases numbered 4, after V lost 5 bases and J lost 2 bases. The CDR3 sequence is 14 residues long. The CDR3 spells CASSSDRVTDTQYF. DNA of the CDR3: TGTGCCAGCAGCAGCGACAGGGTCACAGATACGCAGTATTTT.

V is TRBV28 and J is TRBJ1-3; 11 bases line up with TRBD1. Germline CDR1 is MDHEN and CDR2 is SYDVKM. The CDR3 has 16 amino acids. The V gene end was trimmed by 6 bases and the J gene end by 3 bases; junction bases not matched to a gene: 7. CDR3 DNA: TGTGCCAGCAGGATAGGACAGGGGGCATATGGAAACACCATATATTTT. This encodes CASRIGQGAYGNTIYF.

Notes on this clone: The same CDR3 is also encoded by other DNA sequences in this sample. The chain couples TRBV28 to TRBJ2-7, with 9 bases that match TRBD2. CDR1 is MDHEN, CDR2 SYDVKM, per germline. CDR3 length equals 14 residues. V dropped 6 bases and J dropped 0; count of bases not matched to a gene: 3. CDR3 amino acids: CASRLAGSSYEQYF. Written as DNA, the CDR3 is TGTGCCAGCAGACTAGCGGGTTCCTCCTACGAGCAGTACTTC.

The rearrangement links TRBV11-3 to TRBJ2-2; the D is unclear. The length of the CDR3 is 17 residues. Trimming took off 5 bases at V and 8 bases at J, with 24 bases between the two ends. CDR1 and CDR2 from the germline V gene are SGHNT and YENEEA. CDR3 coding DNA: TGTGCCAGCAGCACCGTTGGTGCGCATAAAAAATCGGGGGAGCTGTTTTTT. Translated, it gives CASSTVGAHKKSGELFF.

The rearrangement joins TRBV18 to TRBJ2-7; 10 positions match TRBD2. The CDR3 runs 17 residues. Per the germline V gene, CDR1 is KGHSH and CDR2 is LQKENI. With V trimmed by 3 bases and J by 3 bases, 11 bases remained unmatched. CDR3 loop: CASSPSSGSGARYEQYF. Written as DNA, the CDR3 is TGTGCCAGCTCACCGTCTAGCGGGAGTGGGGCCCGCTACGAGCAGTACTTC.

The CDR3 nucleotides are TGTGCCAGCAGCCCTCGACTGCTAAGCGGGGAGCTGTTTTTT. Protein sequence: CASSPRLLSGELFF. The chain couples TRBV7-2 to TRBJ2-2; D gene unclear. CDR3 size: 14 residues. The V end was cut by 5 bases, the J end by 7 bases, with 14 bases between. CDR1 is SGHTA, CDR2 FQGNSA, per germline.

The V call is TRBV4-1, the J call TRBJ2-5; 16 bases line up with TRBD2. Germline-derived CDR1 and CDR2 are MGHRA and YSYEKL. The CDR3 is made up of 19 amino acids. The ends lost 3 bases at V and 2 bases at J; junction bases unmatched: 9. The DNA for the CDR3 is TGCGCCAGCAGCCACCCGGGACTAGCGGGAGGGCCGGATCAAGAGACCCAGTACTTC. Translating gives CASSHPGLAGGPDQETQYF.

The J gene is TRBJ1-4, the V gene TRBV19; D ambiguous. CDR3 length equals 13 residues. Deletions cut 11 bases from V and 8 bases from J, with 18 bases between. The V gene's germline CDR1 is LNHDA and CDR2 SQIVND (reference sequence). The CDR3 nucleotides read TGTGCCTCAAACAACGGACCGGGGGAAAAACTGTTTTTT. Amino acids: CASNNGPGEKLFF.